This record looks at one TCR beta chain sequence and its context. Antigen: not known. PCR employed 60 Vbeta and 13 Jbeta primers. This table comes from immunoSEQ multiplex PCR, and its TCRdb copy is limited to in-frame clones, with some not included. Of about 170,000 clones listed, approximately 79% were seen once; the top ten hold approximately 0.89%. Samples came from healthy bone marrow donors. V was clipped by 3 bases and J by 0 bases; unmatched bases: 1. Germline V gene data show CDR1 as PRHDT and CDR2 as FYEKMQ (reference sequence). CDR3 length: 15 residues. These data come from a study of cytomegalovirus exposure and HLA in healthy donors. Study results and limitations: One later analysis reportedly identified an Asian-associated ancestry cluster that showed fewer N-insertions than the approximately 600-donor mean. In most subjects, TCR beta sequences reportedly gave accurate predictions of HLA-A and HLA-B alleles.

Sequenced: PBMCs. The TCR originated in a woman aged 45-65 years in good health and CMV-seropositive. This chain links TRBV13 with TRBJ2-1, with TRBD2 matching over 8 bases. CDR3 DNA: TGTGCCAGCAGCTTTAGCGGGACCTCCTACAATGAGCAGTTCTTC. This codes for CASSFSGTSYNEQFF.